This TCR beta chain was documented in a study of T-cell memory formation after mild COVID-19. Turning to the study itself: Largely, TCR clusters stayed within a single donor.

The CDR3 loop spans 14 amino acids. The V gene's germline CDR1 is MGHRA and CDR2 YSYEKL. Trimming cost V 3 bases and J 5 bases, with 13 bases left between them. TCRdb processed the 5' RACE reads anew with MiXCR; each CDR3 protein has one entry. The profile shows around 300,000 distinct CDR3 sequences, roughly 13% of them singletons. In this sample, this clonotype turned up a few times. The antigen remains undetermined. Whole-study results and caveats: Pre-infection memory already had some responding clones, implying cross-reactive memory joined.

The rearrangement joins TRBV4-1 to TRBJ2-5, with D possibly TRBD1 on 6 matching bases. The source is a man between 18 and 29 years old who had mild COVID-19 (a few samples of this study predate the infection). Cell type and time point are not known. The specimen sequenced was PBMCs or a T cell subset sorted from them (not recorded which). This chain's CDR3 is CASSQLGARETQYF. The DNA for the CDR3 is TGCGCCAGCAGCCAGTTGGGGGCAAGGGAGACCCAGTACTTC.